Below, 32 T cell receptor beta chains from the same sample are listed, as sequenced in a study of cytomegalovirus exposure and HLA in healthy donors. PCR was performed using 60 Vbeta and 13 Jbeta primers. Sequencing was performed with immunoSEQ multiplex PCR; in TCRdb, only in-frame clones are kept and a portion is missing. There are 150,000 or so clones in the sample; around four fifths occur only once, and more than 1.5% lies in the top ten. Sequenced input: PBMCs. The receptors come from a woman aged 40 to 50 in good health and CMV-seronegative.

The chain is built from TRBV7-2 and TRBJ2-1, with 10 bases fitting TRBD1. V gave up 0 bases and J gave up 10 bases; unmatched junction bases: 6. Germline V gene sequence: CDR1 SGHTA, CDR2 FQGNSA. CDR3 size: 15 residues. The CDR3 sequence: CASSLAGQGIREQFF. CDR3 DNA: TGTGCCAGCAGCTTAGCGGGACAGGGGATAAGGGAGCAGTTCTTC.

The J gene is TRBJ2-7, the V gene TRBV10-1, with TRBD2 matching 8 bases. J gave up 1 base and V 1 base, and 6 bases lay outside the gene matches. This CDR3 is 16 amino acids long. In germline, CDR1 is WNHNN, CDR2 SYGVQD (reference sequence). The CDR3 DNA follows: TGCGCCAGCAGTGAGTTCCGCGGCGGGAGGTCCTACGAGCAGTACTTC. It codes for CASSEFRGGRSYEQYF.

This clone was detected only once. The CDR3 region has the DNA TGTGCCAGCAGTTACAAAGGAGCTAACACTGAAGCTTTCTTT. This codes for CASSYKGANTEAFF. The chain has TRBV6-6 and TRBJ1-1, with D hard to call. This CDR3 has 14 amino acids. CDR1 and CDR2 (germline): MNHNY, SVGAGI (reference sequence). Deletions cut 2 bases from V and 2 bases from J, with 9 bases between.

The chain combines TRBV2 with TRBJ2-5; D remains unclear. Trimming removed 4 bases at V and 1 base at J, with 13 bases between. This CDR3 comprises 15 residues. Germline-derived CDR1 and CDR2 are SNHLY and FYNNEI. The CDR3 spells CASSGPSAVQETQYF. In nucleotides, the CDR3 is TGTGCCAGCAGTGGCCCCTCGGCGGTCCAAGAGACCCAGTACTTC.

J is TRBJ2-7 and V is TRBV4-2, with 13 bases that match TRBD2. The CDR3 contains 17 residues. Per germline, CDR1 LGHNA and CDR2 YNFKEQ. V lost 0 bases to trimming and J lost 9 bases; unmatched junction nucleotides: 11. As DNA, the CDR3 is TGTGCCAGCAGCCAAGAAGCCCCCGGGACTAGCGGGACCCCGCAGTACTTC. Translating gives CASSQEAPGTSGTPQYF.

The chain employs TRBV2 and TRBJ1-2, with 7 nucleotides matching TRBD1. This CDR3 spans 13 amino acids. Per the germline V gene, CDR1 is SNHLY and CDR2 is FYNNEI. The V segment lost 7 bases and the J segment 7 bases; nucleotides outside the gene matches: 9. CDR3 in DNA: TGTGCCAGCACTACAGGGGTCCAAATTGGCTACACCTTC. This gives the protein CASTTGVQIGYTF.

J is TRBJ2-2 and V is TRBV6-5; 8 bases are shared with TRBD1. CDR1 is MNHEY, CDR2 SVGAGI, per germline. This CDR3 contains 14 residues. The ends lost 7 bases at V and 0 bases at J; junction bases unmatched: 1. This chain's CDR3 is CASKGQANTGELFF. The CDR3 DNA reads TGTGCCAGCAAGGGACAGGCGAACACCGGGGAGCTGTTTTTT.

CDR3 amino acids: CASSHDRPYNEQFF. The CDR3 DNA is TGTGCCAGCAGCCACGACAGACCCTACAATGAGCAGTTCTTC. The chain links TRBV27 to TRBJ2-1; the D gene is possibly TRBD1 (5 bases). V shed 6 bases and J shed 2 bases, with 11 bases lying between them. Germline assignment: CDR1 MNHEY and CDR2 SMNVEV (reference sequence). The CDR3 consists of 14 residues.

CDR3 sequence: CASSAGGPGYGYTF. The CDR3 bases are TGTGCCAGCAGTGCCGGGGGACCGGGCTATGGCTACACCTTC. The chain couples TRBV28 to TRBJ1-2; D is possibly TRBD1 (5 bases). V was shortened by 5 bases and J by 4 bases, with 14 bases between the two germline ends. The CDR3 totals 14 residues. CDR1 is MDHEN and CDR2 is SYDVKM in the germline V gene.

This chain connects TRBV19 to TRBJ2-7; 9 bases fit TRBD1. The CDR3 length is 14 residues. In germline, CDR1 is LNHDA, CDR2 SQIVND (reference sequence). V lost 3 bases to trimming and J lost 3 bases; unmatched junction nucleotides: 3. CDR3 in amino acids: CASSMGQGFYEQYF. The CDR3 DNA reads TGTGCCAGTAGTATGGGACAGGGTTTCTACGAGCAGTACTTC.

V gene TRBV7-2 combines with J gene TRBJ1-3; weak D call: TRBD1 (6 bases). The V end lost 5 bases, the J end lost 4 bases, and 9 bases lay between the germline ends. Germline-derived CDR1 and CDR2 are SGHTA and FQGNSA. CDR3 length: 13 amino acids. The CDR3 sequence: CASSQGRGNTIYF. DNA for the CDR3: TGTGCCAGCAGCCAGGGGCGAGGAAACACCATATATTTT.

The J gene is TRBJ2-7, the V gene TRBV5-5; 12 bases line up with TRBD2. Germline CDR1 and CDR2: SGHKS and YYEKEE (reference sequence). Germline trimming cut 2 bases from V and 2 bases from J; bases unmatched to any gene: 8. The CDR3 consists of 17 residues. CDR3 coding DNA: TGTGCCAGCAGCTTAGTGTTCGGACTAGCGGGAACCTACGAGCAGTACTTC. It translates to CASSLVFGLAGTYEQYF.

The CDR3 loop is CASSVSGGAQHF. CDR3 nucleotide sequence: TGTGCCAGCAGCGTGAGTGGAGGGGCCCAGCATTTT. The rearrangement uses TRBV7-2 and TRBJ1-5, with D perhaps matching TRBD1 (5 bases). CDR3 size: 12 residues. CDR1 and CDR2 (germline): SGHTA, FQGNSA. Between the trimmed V and J ends, which lost 5 bases and 11 bases, there was a span of 13 bases.

This chain links TRBV19 with TRBJ2-5, with D perhaps matching TRBD2 (6 bases). The CDR3 spans 13 residues. The V end was cut by 7 bases, the J end by 5 bases, with 14 bases between. Germline lookup yields CDR1 LNHDA and CDR2 SQIVND (reference sequence). The CDR3 loop is CASKRSRGETQYF. The CDR3 region has the DNA TGTGCCAGTAAACGATCCCGGGGGGAGACCCAGTACTTC.

This clone was counted a few times. The V and J genes are TRBV2 and TRBJ2-2; tentative D call: TRBD2 (5 bases). Trimming cost V 0 bases and J 11 bases, with 13 bases left between them. Germline values: CDR1 SNHLY, CDR2 FYNNEI. The CDR3 has 14 amino acids. Here the CDR3 reads CASSEARGLGELFF. The CDR3 nucleotides are TGTGCCAGCAGTGAAGCGCGAGGACTCGGCGAGCTGTTTTTT.

This sequence joins TRBV9 and TRBJ2-1; TRBD2 matches 8 bases. The CDR3 has 18 residues. CDR1 is SGDLS, CDR2 YYNGEE, per germline. V lost 2 bases and J lost 8; bases outside the gene matches: 18. CDR3 protein: CASSVSLAGGFGRDEQFF. DNA for the CDR3: TGTGCCAGCAGCGTGAGCCTGGCGGGAGGATTTGGGAGGGATGAGCAGTTCTTC.

This chain joins TRBV7-2 and TRBJ2-1; no clear D. Trimming took 5 bases from V and 0 from J, leaving 14 bases between them. The germline V gene encodes CDR1 SGHTA and CDR2 FQGNSA. CDR3 length equals 16 residues. CDR3 in DNA: TGTGCCAGCAGCCTCCCACCGCCGAGCTCCTACAATGAGCAGTTCTTC. Protein sequence: CASSLPPPSSYNEQFF.

The chain couples TRBV28 to TRBJ1-2, with a weak D call TRBD1 (5 bases). Trimming left V 1 base short and J 6 bases short, with 15 bases between. From germline, CDR1 is MDHEN and CDR2 SYDVKM. The CDR3 has 15 amino acids. The CDR3 region has the DNA TGTGCCAGCAGTTTATTCGGAGGGCAGGGACATGGCTACACCTTC. It translates to CASSLFGGQGHGYTF.

This clone was recorded once. V usage is TRBV5-5 and J usage is TRBJ2-3; a possible D gene is TRBD1 (6 bases). CDR3 length equals 16 residues. V lost 4 bases and J 0 bases, leaving 15 bases between the germline ends. CDR1 is SGHKS, CDR2 YYEKEE, per germline (reference sequence). The CDR3 nucleotides read TGTGCCAGCAGCGACAGAAGGACAGCTAGCACAGATACGCAGTATTTT. This codes for CASSDRRTASTDTQYF. The full variable domain, rest sourced from reference TRBV5-5 and TRBJ2-3, is DAGVTQSPTHLIKTRGQQVTLRCSPISGHKSVSWYQQVLGQGPQFIFQYYEKEERGRGNFPDRFSARQFPNYSSELNVNALLLGDSALYLCASSDRRTASTDTQYFGPGTRLTVL.

The rearrangement joins TRBV19 to TRBJ1-1, with a possible D match to TRBD1 (6 bases). There are 13 residues in the CDR3. The V gene's germline CDR1 is LNHDA and CDR2 SQIVND (reference sequence). V shed 6 bases and J shed 4 bases, with 12 bases lying between them. CDR3: CASSQDRSTEAFF. In nucleotides, the CDR3 is TGTGCCAGTAGCCAAGACAGGTCCACTGAAGCTTTCTTT.

This clone was seen once. The chain combines TRBV27 with TRBJ2-5; D ambiguous. Trimming took 3 bases from V and 7 from J, leaving 15 bases between them. Germline V gene lookup returns CDR1 MNHEY and CDR2 SMNVEV (reference sequence). The CDR3 sequence is 14 residues long. This CDR3 reads CASSLRLVGGTQYF. For the CDR3, the DNA is TGTGCCAGCAGTTTGAGGCTGGTAGGTGGGACCCAGTACTTC.

The rearrangement uses TRBV18 and TRBJ1-5; 9 nucleotides match TRBD1. The CDR3 is 16 amino acids. With 5 bases clipped from V and 5 bases from J, the junction kept 10 bases outside the gene matches. Germline loops: CDR1 KGHSH, CDR2 LQKENI. The CDR3, as DNA: TGTGCCAGCTCAGCTCATAGGGGACAGGGTCATCAGCCCCAGCATTTT. Translated, it gives CASSAHRGQGHQPQHF. Supplemented by reference TRBV18 and TRBJ1-5, the full variable domain reads NAGVMQNPRHLVRRRGQEARLRCSPMKGHSHVYWYRQLPEEGLKFMVYLQKENIIDESGMPKERFSAEFPKEGPSILRIQQVVRGDSAAYFCASSAHRGQGHQPQHFGDGTRLSIL.

The chain employs TRBV5-1 and TRBJ2-3; TRBD1 matches 10 bases. The CDR3 is 15 amino acids. From germline, CDR1 is SGHRS and CDR2 YFSETQ. V lost 0 bases to trimming and J lost 4 bases; unmatched junction nucleotides: 2. CDR3 sequence reads: CASSLADRGPDTQYF. The CDR3 coding sequence is TGCGCCAGCAGCTTGGCCGACAGGGGGCCAGATACGCAGTATTTT.

The chain couples TRBV6-5 to TRBJ1-2; 9 nucleotides agree with TRBD1. This CDR3 has 14 residues. Germline values: CDR1 MNHEY, CDR2 SVGAGI. J gave up 7 bases and V 5 bases, and 8 bases lay outside the gene matches. The CDR3 reads CASSGGTGTAGYTF. The CDR3 DNA reads as TGTGCCAGCAGTGGCGGGACAGGGACGGCTGGCTACACCTTC.

The rearrangement joins TRBV9 to TRBJ2-5; 16 nucleotides align to TRBD2. This CDR3 has 17 amino acids. V lost 2 bases and J lost 3; bases outside the gene matches: 4. Germline V gene lookup returns CDR1 SGDLS and CDR2 YYNGEE. The CDR3 loop is CASSVGTSGRGEETQYF. The CDR3 bases are TGTGCCAGCAGCGTTGGGACTAGCGGGAGGGGGGAAGAGACCCAGTACTTC.

V and J are TRBV21-1 and TRBJ2-3; TRBD1 is taken as the D call from the table, unchecked against the DNA. TRBV21-1 is shown as a pseudogene. This CDR3 is built from 15 residues. This CDR3 reads CASRQGAQLTDTQYF. In DNA form, the CDR3 reads TGTGCCAGCAGACAGGGGGCGCAGCTCACAGATACGCAGTATTTT.

V usage is TRBV7-6 and J usage is TRBJ1-1; D possibly corresponds to TRBD1 (6 bases). The ends were cut back, 5 bases at V and 0 bases at J, with 16 bases in the middle. CDR3 length: 16 residues. The germline V gene encodes CDR1 SGHVS and CDR2 FNYEAQ. CDR3 amino acids: CASSQPGHEVNTEAFF. CDR3 in DNA: TGTGCCAGCAGCCAACCGGGACACGAAGTGAACACTGAAGCTTTCTTT.

This clone turned up a few times. This rearrangement joins TRBV4-2 to TRBJ2-1; unclear D gene. CDR1 and CDR2 (germline): LGHNA, YNFKEQ. The V end was cut by 6 bases, the J end by 3 bases, with 12 bases between. This CDR3 comprises 14 residues. The CDR3 region is CASSQNLGYNEQFF. The CDR3 DNA reads as TGTGCCAGCAGTCAGAATCTTGGCTACAATGAGCAGTTCTTC.

The rearrangement links TRBV11-2 to TRBJ2-1; TRBD1 matches 9 bases. After removal of 4 bases from V and 4 bases from J, the junction contained 8 bases not matched to a gene. This CDR3 is built from 16 residues. Per the germline V gene, CDR1 is SGHAT and CDR2 is FQNNGV. The CDR3 region is CASSSIQGARYNEQFF. In DNA form, the CDR3 reads TGTGCCAGCAGCTCGATACAGGGGGCAAGGTACAATGAGCAGTTCTTC.

The V and J genes are TRBV27 and TRBJ2-3; 7 bases are shared with TRBD2. Germline lookup yields CDR1 MNHEY and CDR2 SMNVEV (reference sequence). The CDR3 runs 15 residues. Trimming cost V 5 bases and J 9 bases; bases outside gene matches: 14. DNA of the CDR3: TGTGCCAGCAGTCCATCCGTCGCGGGAGTTGGAACGCAGTATTTT. This codes for CASSPSVAGVGTQYF.

The chain has TRBV6-5 and TRBJ2-1, with TRBD2 as a possible D gene (6 bases). Germline V gene sequence: CDR1 MNHEY, CDR2 SVGAGI. Between the trimmed V and J ends, which lost 7 bases and 8 bases, there was a span of 21 bases. This CDR3 contains 15 residues. CDR3 sequence reads: CASTDGDFSRHEQFF. In DNA, the CDR3 is TGTGCCAGCACCGACGGGGACTTTAGTAGGCATGAGCAGTTCTTC.

The chain has TRBV5-1 and TRBJ2-1; 11 bases are shared with TRBD2. After removal of 4 bases from V and 8 bases from J, the junction contained 11 bases not matched to a gene. The CDR3 spans 16 residues. CDR1 is SGHRS, CDR2 YFSETQ, per germline. CDR3 loop: CASSLWGSGRGDEQFF. The CDR3 bases are TGCGCCAGCAGCCTTTGGGGTAGCGGGAGGGGCGATGAGCAGTTCTTC.